The T cell receptor (beta chain) under discussion was sequenced for a study of blood T cells in healthy people across ages. Remarks on this clonotype: Its antigen is currently unknown.

Findings of the study overall: Per million T cells, the diversity of TCR beta decreased roughly linearly as age advanced.

Trimming pared 8 bases from V and 2 bases from J, leaving 9 bases between. The CDR3 totals 13 residues. The use of a sample-barcoded 5' primer and a J-beta primer mix characterized a second PCR of roughly 6 to 11 cycles. Every sample gave at least 3 million paired-end reads containing CDR3. TCRdb processed the 5' RACE reads anew with MiXCR; each CDR3 protein has one entry. The sample holds around 1,000,000 distinct CDR3 sequences; around 27% are singletons and the top ten take about 0.8%. This sample was shared with a second study, whose subject was T cells of mothers and their children. This second study notes: Samples were provided by three healthy Caucasian mothers and their six children. The study obtained over 9 million TCR beta CDR3 reads per mother and around 3 million per child.

Sequenced: blood. The gene calls are TRBV12-3 or TRBV12-4 and TRBJ2-2; D tentatively fits TRBD1 or TRBD2 (5 bases each). The TCR sequence derives from a girl between 2 and 10 years old in good health. The CDR3: CASGGFNTGELFF. In DNA, the CDR3 is TGTGCCAGCGGGGGTTTTAACACCGGGGAGCTGTTTTTT.